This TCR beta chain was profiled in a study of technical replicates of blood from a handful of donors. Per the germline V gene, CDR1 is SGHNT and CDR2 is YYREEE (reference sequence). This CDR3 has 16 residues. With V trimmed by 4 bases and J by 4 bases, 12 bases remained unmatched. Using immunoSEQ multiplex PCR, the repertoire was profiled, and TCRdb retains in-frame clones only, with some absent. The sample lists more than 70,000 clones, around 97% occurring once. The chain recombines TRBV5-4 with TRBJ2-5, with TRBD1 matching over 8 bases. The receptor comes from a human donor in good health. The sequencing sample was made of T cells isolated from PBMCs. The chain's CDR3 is CASSPRDRTNAETQYF. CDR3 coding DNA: TGTGCCAGCAGCCCGAGGGACAGGACTAATGCAGAGACCCAGTACTTC.